The present T cell receptor beta chain was sequenced within a study of blood T cell repertoires in COVID-19. The data were produced by immunoSEQ multiplex PCR, yet TCRdb's version contains in-frame clones alone and is incomplete. The profile shows around 340,000 clones, just over 85% of them singletons. The sequence was obtained from a woman aged 40 to 49 with acute COVID-19. Input material: PBMCs or T cells enriched from blood (not recorded which).

The CDR3, as DNA: TGTGCCAGTAGTATATTTGCGGGAGGGGGATACAATGAGCAGTTCTTC. This gives the protein CASSIFAGGGYNEQFF. The chain joins TRBV19 to TRBJ2-1; TRBD2 agrees at 9 bases. The CDR3 is 16 residues long. After removal of 2 bases from V and 4 bases from J, the junction contained 6 bases not matched to a gene. In germline, CDR1 is LNHDA, CDR2 SQIVND (reference sequence).